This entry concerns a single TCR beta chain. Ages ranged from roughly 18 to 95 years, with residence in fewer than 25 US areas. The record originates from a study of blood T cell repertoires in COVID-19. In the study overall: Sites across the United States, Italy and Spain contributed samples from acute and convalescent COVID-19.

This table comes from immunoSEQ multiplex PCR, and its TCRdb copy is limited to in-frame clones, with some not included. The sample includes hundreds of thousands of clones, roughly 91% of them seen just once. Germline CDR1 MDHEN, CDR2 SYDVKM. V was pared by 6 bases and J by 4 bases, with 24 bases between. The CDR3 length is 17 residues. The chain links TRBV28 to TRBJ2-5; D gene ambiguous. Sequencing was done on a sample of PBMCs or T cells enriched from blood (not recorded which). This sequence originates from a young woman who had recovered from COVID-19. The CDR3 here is CASSPPSYLSSPETQYF. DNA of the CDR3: TGTGCCAGCAGCCCCCCCTCTTATCTGAGCTCACCAGAGACCCAGTACTTC. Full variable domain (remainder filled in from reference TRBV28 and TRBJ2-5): DVKVTQSSRYLVKRTGEKVFLECVQDMDHENMFWYRQDPGLGLRLIYFSYDVKMKEKGDIPEGYSVSREKKERFSLILESASTNQTSMYLCASSPPSYLSSPETQYFGPGTRLLVL.